This TCR beta chain is drawn from a study of CD8 T cells in ankylosing spondylitis. In this sample, this clonotype turned up a few times. The antigen is not known. With 2 bases removed from V and 2 bases from J, the gap between germline ends came to 9 bases. The CDR3 length is 13 residues. Germline V gene data show CDR1 as DFQATT and CDR2 as SNEGSKA (reference sequence). Study observations and caveats: Seven or eight highly homologous variants made up a TCR beta motif, and this motif appeared characteristic of ankylosing spondylitis blood.

TCRdb recomputed calls from the 5' RACE reads with MiXCR, one row per CDR3 protein. Of a few hundred thousand distinct CDR3 sequences in the sample, 20% to 25% were seen once. This receptor was obtained from a male donor with ankylosing spondylitis. V and J are TRBV20-1 and TRBJ1-1; no clear D gene. The sequencing sample was made of blood, either unsorted or a sorted T cell fraction (not recorded which). The DNA for the CDR3 is TGCAGTGCTAGAAGCGGGCTAAACACTGAAGCTTTCTTT. Protein sequence: CSARSGLNTEAFF.